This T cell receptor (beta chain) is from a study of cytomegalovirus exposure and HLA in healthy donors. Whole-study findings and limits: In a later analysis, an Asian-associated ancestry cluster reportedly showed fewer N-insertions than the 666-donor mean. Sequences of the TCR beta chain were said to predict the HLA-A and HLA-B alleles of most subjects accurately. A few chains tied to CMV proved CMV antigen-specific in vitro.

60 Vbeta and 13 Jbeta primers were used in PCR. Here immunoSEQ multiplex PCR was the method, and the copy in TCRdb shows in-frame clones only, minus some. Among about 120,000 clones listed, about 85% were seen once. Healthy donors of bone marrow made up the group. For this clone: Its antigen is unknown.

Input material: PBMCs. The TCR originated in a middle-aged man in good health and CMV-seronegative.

CDR3 DNA: TGTGCCAGCAGCCAAGTTGGAGGGGCGGCTAATGAAAAACTGTTTTTT. This translates into CASSQVGGAANEKLFF. The rearrangement links TRBV14 to TRBJ1-4; D might be TRBD1 (5 bases). Trimming left V 1 base short and J 3 bases short, with 12 bases between. The germline V gene has CDR1 SGHDN and CDR2 FVKESK. The CDR3 has 16 amino acids.